This TCR beta chain stems from a study of graft-versus-host responses after intestinal transplantation. Looking at the study overall: Grafts were multivisceral, liver-intestinal, or isolated intestinal. Anti-thymocyte globulin induction preceded approximately three years of tacrolimus and steroid maintenance in all recipients. Study-wide results and limits: Graft-donor T cell macrochimerism in patients accompanied high graft-versus-host to host-versus-graft clonal ratios in allografts. GvH clones were identified in recipient marrow, with some first appearing in ileum or blood.

The CDR3 is 14 residues long. The V end lost 3 bases, the J end lost 1 base, and 9 bases lay between the germline ends. The germline V gene has CDR1 MNHEY and CDR2 SMNVEV (reference sequence). Generated by immunoSEQ multiplex PCR, the TCRdb table keeps only in-frame clones and is missing some. The sample comprises some 85,000 clones, 85% to 95% of which are singletons, and roughly 0.44% rests with the top ten. To note about this clone: Antigen specificity is unknown.

The sequence came from a human donor who was the organ donor for an intestinal transplant. The sample was unstimulated CD8+ T cells sorted from spleen or lymph node cells, taken before transplant. The chain recombines TRBV27 with TRBJ1-1, with no clear D. The CDR3, as DNA: TGTGCCAGCAGTTTGCTCGGGAAGAACACTGAAGCTTTCTTT. It encodes CASSLLGKNTEAFF.